A selection of T cell receptor beta chains follows, all from one sample in a study of blood T cell repertoires in COVID-19. Generated by immunoSEQ multiplex PCR, the TCRdb table keeps only in-frame clones and is missing some. Altogether some 230,000 clones are present, approximately 83% being singletons, with the ten largest covering 1.3%. Material for sequencing was PBMCs or T cells enriched from blood (not recorded which). The receptors derive from a woman aged 40-49 years with acute COVID-19. The CDR3 runs from the conserved cysteine through the conserved F or W. D genes are given only for firm matches. Not every row has a clone size; where given, it reads once, few, many or a size class.

size	V	D	J	CDR3	DNA
few	TRBV14	NA	TRBJ2-3	CASSQLGDTQYF	TGTGCCAGCAGCCAATTGGGCGATACGCAGTATTTT
NA	TRBV7-3	TRBD1	TRBJ1-2	CASSPTGSDGYTF	TGTGCCAGCAGCCCGACAGGGAGCGATGGCTACACCTTC
NA	TRBV7-9	NA	TRBJ1-1	CASSPEANTEAFF	TGTGCCAGCAGCCCGGAGGCGAACACTGAAGCTTTCTTT
NA	TRBV18	TRBD1	TRBJ1-1	CASSRQGTEAFF	TGTGCCAGCTCACGACAGGGCACTGAAGCTTTCTTT
NA	TRBV5-1	TRBD2	TRBJ2-3	CASSLERDSGDTQYF	TGCGCCAGCAGCTTGGAGCGGGATTCGGGAGATACGCAGTATTTT
NA	TRBV28	NA	TRBJ2-1	CASSFWEEVQFF	TGTGCCAGCAGTTTTTGGGAGGAGGTGCAGTTCTTC
NA	TRBV7-2	NA	TRBJ1-2	CASSLALKGSGYGYTF	TGTGCCAGCAGCTTAGCGCTAAAGGGAAGCGGCTATGGCTACACCTTC
NA	TRBV30	NA	TRBJ2-7	CAWSGFWQDSEQYF	TGTGCCTGGAGTGGATTCTGGCAGGACTCGGAGCAGTACTTC
once	TRBV23-1	TRBD1	TRBJ2-7	CASGQGQPYEQYF	TGCGCCAGTGGACAGGGGCAACCCTACGAGCAGTACTTC
NA	TRBV7-6	TRBD1	TRBJ2-5	CASSYYRGETQYF	TGTGCCAGCAGCTACTACAGGGGAGAGACCCAGTACTTC
NA	TRBV7-2	NA	TRBJ2-3	CASSHGSTDTQYF	TGTGCCAGCAGCCACGGTTCCACAGATACGCAGTATTTT
NA	TRBV10-2	NA	TRBJ1-2	CASSGNREHGYTF	TGCGCCAGCAGTGGCAACCGGGAGCACGGCTACACCTTC
NA	TRBV6-5	TRBD1	TRBJ2-7	CASSHRDRGGLEQYF	TGTGCCAGCAGTCATCGGGACAGGGGAGGCCTCGAGCAGTACTTC
NA	TRBV19	NA	TRBJ1-2	CASSRLQGPGYTF	TGTGCCAGTAGTCGACTCCAGGGGCCCGGCTACACCTTC
NA	TRBV19	NA	TRBJ1-1	CASSRTGNTEAFF	TGTGCCAGTAGTAGGACGGGAAACACTGAAGCTTTCTTT
NA	TRBV9	NA	TRBJ2-3	CASSVDSPSGPDTQYF	TGTGCCAGCAGCGTTGACAGTCCTTCGGGCCCAGATACGCAGTATTTT
once	TRBV15	NA	TRBJ2-7	CATGRGGISYEQYF	TGTGCCACCGGACGGGGTGGGATTTCCTACGAGCAGTACTTC
NA	TRBV7-2	NA	TRBJ1-2	CASTWMAGYYGYTF	TGTGCCAGCACCTGGATGGCAGGGTACTATGGCTACACCTTC
NA	TRBV25-1	NA	TRBJ1-6	CASSEYQGPPLHF	TGTGCCAGCAGCGAATATCAGGGGCCACCCCTCCACTTT
few	TRBV6-1	TRBD2	TRBJ2-2	CASRPGLAGTGELFF	TGTGCCAGCAGGCCCGGATTAGCGGGAACCGGGGAGCTGTTTTTT
many	TRBV9	NA	TRBJ2-3	CASSVQAPTDTQYF	TGTGCCAGCAGCGTACAAGCGCCCACAGATACGCAGTATTTT
NA	TRBV10-2	TRBD1	TRBJ1-1	CASRGGQLGTEAFF	TGCGCCAGCAGGGGGGGACAGCTAGGCACTGAAGCTTTCTTT
NA	TRBV14	NA	TRBJ2-3	CASSQDTRRLGTDTQYF	TGTGCCAGCAGCCAAGATACTCGTCGGCTAGGCACAGATACGCAGTATTTT
NA	TRBV7-2	NA	TRBJ2-3	CASSTLANTQYF	TGTGCCAGCAGCACACTAGCTAATACGCAGTATTTT
NA	TRBV5-1	TRBD1	TRBJ1-6	CASSGGQGNSPLHF	TGCGCCAGCAGCGGGGGACAGGGCAATTCACCCCTCCACTTT
once	TRBV28	TRBD1	TRBJ1-1	CASSFPFGTGGRKSAFF	TGTGCCAGCAGTTTTCCATTTGGGACAGGGGGAAGGAAGTCAGCTTTCTTT
NA	TRBV19	TRBD1	TRBJ2-2	CASRRGLANTGELFF	TGTGCCAGTAGGAGGGGGCTCGCGAACACCGGGGAGCTGTTTTTT
NA	TRBV7-2	NA	TRBJ2-3	CASSWAGATDTQYF	TGTGCCAGCAGCTGGGCGGGGGCCACAGATACGCAGTATTTT
few	TRBV7-9	NA	TRBJ2-7	CASSLGAGQKDEQYF	TGTGCCAGCAGCTTAGGAGCGGGACAAAAGGACGAGCAGTACTTC
NA	TRBV19	NA	TRBJ1-2	CASSVSSGTQYGYTF	TGTGCCAGTAGTGTCTCCTCCGGGACACAATATGGCTACACCTTC
NA	TRBV30	TRBD2	TRBJ2-3	CASNPSGDTQYF	TGTGCCTCCAACCCTAGCGGAGATACGCAGTATTTT
NA	TRBV10-1	TRBD1	TRBJ1-2	CASSLVSTGDYGYTF	TGCGCCAGCAGTCTCGTTTCGACAGGGGACTATGGCTACACCTTC
NA	TRBV9	NA	TRBJ2-3	CASSAVSGRTDTQYF	TGTGCCAGCAGTGCCGTGAGTGGGCGCACAGATACGCAGTATTTT
NA	TRBV11-2	NA	TRBJ2-1	CASSLDLGGSEQFF	TGTGCCAGCAGCCTAGACCTGGGGGGTAGTGAGCAGTTCTTC
NA	TRBV24-1	TRBD1	TRBJ1-2	CATSVTGAQSLKGYTF	TGTGCCACCAGTGTCACAGGGGCCCAATCTCTAAAGGGCTACACCTTC
NA	TRBV5-1	NA	TRBJ1-1	CASSLDLRLQEAFF	TGCGCCAGCAGCCTGGACCTGCGGCTTCAGGAAGCTTTCTTT
NA	TRBV3-1/TRBV3-2	TRBD2	TRBJ2-2	CASSQDRGRAFGELFF	TGTGCCAGCAGCCAAGATCGCGGGAGGGCCTTCGGGGAGCTGTTTTTT
NA	TRBV28	NA	TRBJ2-1	CASTGGYNEQFF	TGTGCCAGCACGGGTGGGTACAATGAGCAGTTCTTC
once	TRBV3-1/TRBV3-2	NA	TRBJ1-2	CASSRPGGGGYTF	TGTGCCAGCAGCCGACCTGGAGGCGGGGGCTACACCTTC
NA	TRBV5-6	TRBD1	TRBJ1-6	CASSPGGLRNSPLHF	TGTGCCAGCAGCCCAGGGGGGTTGAGGAATTCACCCCTCCACTTT
few	TRBV6-2/TRBV6-3	TRBD1	TRBJ2-7	CASSRRTGGVREQYF	TGTGCCAGCAGTCGCCGGACAGGGGGCGTGCGGGAGCAGTACTTC
NA	TRBV19	NA	TRBJ2-2	CASSRTADTGELFF	TGTGCCAGTAGTAGGACAGCTGACACCGGGGAGCTGTTTTTT
NA	TRBV6-5	NA	TRBJ2-7	CASSQGPSIYEQYF	TGTGCCAGCAGCCAGGGGCCCTCAATCTACGAGCAGTACTTC
few	TRBV5-8	TRBD2	TRBJ2-1	CASSPGLASEQFF	TGTGCCAGCAGCCCCGGACTAGCATCGGAGCAGTTCTTC
few	TRBV30	NA	TRBJ2-2	CAWSPTNTGELFF	TGTGCCTGGAGTCCAACTAACACCGGGGAGCTGTTTTTT
NA	TRBV5-4	TRBD1	TRBJ1-1	CASSDRDSFEAFF	TGTGCCAGCAGCGACCGGGACAGCTTTGAAGCTTTCTTT
NA	TRBV29-1	TRBD1	TRBJ1-5	CSAEGTGTGVPLSNQPQHF	TGCAGCGCCGAGGGCACAGGGACAGGGGTCCCCCTTAGCAATCAGCCCCAGCATTTT
NA	TRBV6-5	TRBD1	TRBJ2-5	CASSSTGGFGTQYF	TGTGCCAGCAGTTCCACAGGGGGCTTCGGGACCCAGTACTTC
NA	TRBV25-1	NA	TRBJ2-7	CASSEGGHYEQYF	TGTGCCAGCAGTGAAGGGGGCCATTACGAGCAGTACTTC
NA	TRBV6-5	NA	TRBJ1-1	CASSYEVNTEAFF	TGTGCCAGCAGTTACGAGGTGAACACTGAAGCTTTCTTT
NA	TRBV11-2	NA	TRBJ1-1	CASSLRESVAFF	TGTGCCAGCAGCTTAAGGGAGTCAGTGGCTTTCTTT
few	TRBV7-2	TRBD2	TRBJ2-2	CASSFKGRDTGELFF	TGTGCCAGCAGCTTCAAAGGGAGGGACACCGGGGAGCTGTTTTTT
NA	TRBV5-6	NA	TRBJ1-2	CASRTRTDDYGYTF	TGTGCCAGCAGGACGAGAACAGACGACTATGGCTACACCTTC
NA	TRBV10-3	NA	TRBJ2-3	CAIRMSQGGDTQYF	TGTGCCATCAGGATGAGCCAGGGCGGAGATACGCAGTATTTT